This T cell receptor beta chain was retrieved from a study of T-cell memory formation after mild COVID-19. Whole-study context: Largely, TCR clusters stayed within a single donor.

The CDR3 has 14 residues. Germline V gene lookup returns CDR1 SQVTM and CDR2 ANQGSEA. V was shortened by 1 base and J by 3 bases, with 13 bases between the two germline ends. Whole-study findings and limits: There was a balanced CD4/CD8 profile in clones contracting day 15 to 85, and later expanders leaned CD4+.

The table lists this clonotype with a few counts. Its antigen is not known. TCRdb called the 5' RACE reads again in MiXCR, with one record for every CDR3 protein. Among 210,000 or so distinct CDR3 sequences listed, approximately 30% were seen once. This clonotype originated in an adult woman who had mild COVID-19 (a few samples of this study predate the infection). Cell type and time point are not known. The gene calls are TRBV29-1 and TRBJ2-7; possibly TRBD2 for D (6 bases). Sequencing was done on a sample of PBMCs or a T cell subset sorted from them (not recorded which). Here the CDR3 DNA reads TGCAGCGTTGAAGTCCCTGGGGGGTTCTACGAGCAGTACTTC. Translating it yields CSVEVPGGFYEQYF.